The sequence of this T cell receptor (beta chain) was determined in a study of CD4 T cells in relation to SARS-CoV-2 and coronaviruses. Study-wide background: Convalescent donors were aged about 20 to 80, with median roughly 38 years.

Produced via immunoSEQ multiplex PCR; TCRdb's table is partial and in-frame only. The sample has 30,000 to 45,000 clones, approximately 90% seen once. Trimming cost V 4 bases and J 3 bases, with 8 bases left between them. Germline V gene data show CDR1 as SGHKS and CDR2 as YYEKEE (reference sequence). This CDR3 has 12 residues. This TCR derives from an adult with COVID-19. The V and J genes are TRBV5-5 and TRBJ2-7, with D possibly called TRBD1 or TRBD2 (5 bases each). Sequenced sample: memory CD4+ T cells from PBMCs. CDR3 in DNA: TGTGCCAGCAGCAGGGACGGCTACGAGCAGTACTTC. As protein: CASSRDGYEQYF.